What follows describes a single TCR beta chain. What it binds is unknown. A single base separates this from a much larger clone, so it may be a read error. This sample also contains other DNA sequences that code for the same CDR3. The data originate from a study of cytomegalovirus exposure and HLA in healthy donors. Overall study: Later, an analysis reported that the 120 or so validation repertoires had used the same platform as the roughly 700 first-cohort repertoires.

Per germline, CDR1 MNHNY and CDR2 SVGAGI (reference sequence). The CDR3 is 13 amino acids. The V and J ends lost 4 bases and 1 base respectively, with 7 bases between them. Using immunoSEQ multiplex PCR, the repertoire was profiled, and TCRdb retains in-frame clones only, with some absent. Here the sample spans 150,000 to 200,000 clones, less than 85% being singletons. The study's findings and limits: TCR clusters originating in the first cohort tended to co-occur in the roughly 130 validation repertoires, according to a later analysis. Specificity of three CMV-associated chains for CMV antigens was verified in vitro. TCR beta chains numbering under 200 were designated cytomegalovirus-associated.

The chain uses TRBV6-6 and TRBJ1-1, with D perhaps TRBD1 (5 bases). Sequenced input: PBMCs. The receptor was derived from a man between 18 and 29 years old in good health and CMV-seropositive. The CDR3: CASSFDRNTEAFF. The CDR3 DNA sequence: TGTGCCAGCAGTTTCGACAGGAACACTGAAGCTTTCTTT.